The following is a T cell receptor beta chain sequence with its context. Antigen: not known. This sample is part of a study of identical twins. V was pared by 5 bases and J by 0 bases, with 4 bases of the junction left unmatched. CDR3 size: 15 residues. Germline assignment: CDR1 LGHNA and CDR2 YSLEER. Study findings and constraints: Beta clonotypes that were abundant in cord blood contained fewer insertions, a pattern absent from memory repertoires. Models predicted too little out-of-frame TCR alpha sharing in monozygotic twins.

Template switching, a step in the protocol, added a universal primer site, and cDNA carried unique molecular identifiers. TCRdb used MiXCR to reprocess the 5' RACE reads, holding one entry per CDR3 protein. The sample lists hundreds of thousands of distinct CDR3 sequences; 8.5% to 9.5% were seen once. These data were likewise used in another study, on yellow fever vaccine responses in identical twins.

This TCR came from a woman between 18 and 30 years old in good health. The genes are TRBV4-3 and TRBJ2-7; TRBD1 matches at 10 bases. The sample taken for sequencing was CD8+ T cells sorted from blood. The DNA for the CDR3 is TGCGCCAGCAGCTCGGACAGGGGGAGCTCCTACGAGCAGTACTTC. It encodes CASSSDRGSSYEQYF.